This T cell receptor (beta chain) emerged from a study of preoperative IRX-2 immunotherapy in early breast cancer. Sequencing used immunoSEQ multiplex PCR; TCRdb keeps in-frame clones, though not all of them. Among roughly 45,000 clones listed, about 95% were seen once. Treatment reported: preoperative locoregional IRX-2 cytokine immunotherapy. Patients received preoperative, locoregional IRX-2 cytokine immunotherapy in a phase Ib study. The clonotype was recovered from a human donor with breast cancer. The sequencing used tumor tissue, collected after IRX-2 immunotherapy.

CDR3 loop: CASRSGRAATNEKLFF. The CDR3 DNA follows: TGTGCCAGCAGATCAGGCCGGGCAGCAACTAATGAAAAACTGTTTTTT. This rearrangement joins TRBV7-2 to TRBJ1-4, with no clear D. V lost 6 bases and J 0 bases, leaving 14 bases between the germline ends. The CDR3 contains 16 residues. Germline V gene data show CDR1 as SGHTA and CDR2 as FQGNSA.